Below, 25 T cell receptor beta chains from the same sample are listed, as sequenced in a study of T-cell reconstitution after alpha-beta-depleted transplantation in children. Unique molecular identifiers featured in how the TCRbeta library was prepared. From the PCR reads, TCRdb called clonotypes with MiXCR, one entry per CDR3 protein. The sample lists around 60,000 distinct CDR3 sequences, 44% occurring once. The sample was PBMCs, mostly from graft donor cells, taken 360 days after TCRalphabeta/CD19-depleted stem cell transplant. Receptors were obtained from a male patient younger than 18 who had a stem cell transplant for acute lymphoblastic leukemia, so the T cells may come from the graft donor.

This clonotype occurred many times. V gene TRBV4-2 combines with J gene TRBJ2-2; no reliable D call. The V gene lost 0 bases and the J gene lost 1 base, with 12 bases spanning the gap. Germline-derived CDR1 and CDR2 are LGHNA and YNFKEQ. The CDR3 is 17 residues long. CDR3 sequence: CASSQDLGTGNTGELFF. CDR3 nucleotide sequence: TGTGCCAGCAGCCAAGATTTAGGAACGGGGAACACCGGGGAGCTGTTTTTT.

The J gene is TRBJ2-3, the V gene TRBV29-1; the match to TRBD1 covers 8 bases. CDR1 is SQVTM, CDR2 ANQGSEA, per germline. V lost 4 bases and J lost 0; bases outside the gene matches: 6. The length of the CDR3 is 15 residues. The CDR3: CSVGGQGPSTDTQYF. For the CDR3, the DNA is TGCAGCGTTGGTGGACAGGGACCTAGCACAGATACGCAGTATTTT.

In DNA, the CDR3 is TGCAGCGTTGGGGACAGGGGGCGAGACGAGCAGTACTTC. It specifies CSVGDRGRDEQYF. The rearrangement uses TRBV29-1 and TRBJ2-7; TRBD1 matches at 12 bases. After removal of 4 bases from V and 5 bases from J, the junction contained 3 bases not matched to a gene. The CDR3 length is 13 residues. Germline lookup yields CDR1 SQVTM and CDR2 ANQGSEA.

The chain recombines TRBV4-1 with TRBJ2-7; a possible D gene is TRBD2 (6 bases). Per germline, CDR1 MGHRA and CDR2 YSYEKL. The V end lost 7 bases, the J end lost 2 bases, and 15 bases lay between the germline ends. This CDR3 is built from 14 residues. CDR3 region: CASTPGLYAYEQYF. CDR3 in DNA: TGCGCCAGCACTCCGGGACTTTACGCCTACGAGCAGTACTTC.

The V and J genes are TRBV7-3 and TRBJ2-6; D is unresolved. This CDR3 is 15 amino acids long. The germline V and J ends were trimmed by 5 bases and 2 bases, with 10 bases remaining between them. Germline loops: CDR1 SGHTA, CDR2 FQGTGA. In DNA form, the CDR3 reads TGTGCCAGCAGCAGTGACACTCCTGGGGCCAACGTCCTGACTTTC. Translated: CASSSDTPGANVLTF.

This clonotype showed up just a few times. The rearrangement joins TRBV28 to TRBJ1-2; TRBD1 matches at 7 bases. The germline gives CDR1 MDHEN, CDR2 SYDVKM. This CDR3 is 17 amino acids long. V gave up 6 bases and J gave up 2 bases; unmatched junction bases: 15. The CDR3 loop is CASSPYPDREANYGYTF. The CDR3 bases are TGTGCCAGCAGCCCTTACCCCGACAGGGAGGCGAACTATGGCTACACCTTC.

This clonotype was observed once. The chain links TRBV5-1 to TRBJ2-1, with 9 nucleotides matching TRBD2. The germline CDR1 and CDR2 sequences are SGHRS and YFSETQ. The CDR3 length is 13 residues. After removal of 1 base from V and 13 bases from J, the junction contained 6 bases not matched to a gene. The CDR3 DNA is TGCGCCAGCAGCTTGAGATTAGCGGGGGAACAGTTCTTC. Amino acid sequence: CASSLRLAGEQFF.

V gene TRBV10-1 combines with J gene TRBJ2-1; perhaps D is TRBD1 or TRBD2 (6 bases each). V was pared by 4 bases and J by 9 bases, with 13 bases between. There are 13 residues in the CDR3. Germline V lookup: CDR1 WNHNN, CDR2 SYGVQD (reference sequence). The CDR3 region has the DNA TGCGCCAGCAGTGCGTCGGGGGCGGCTGAGCAGTTCTTC. Protein sequence: CASSASGAAEQFF.

CDR3 in amino acids: CASSPWTSGGLNEQFF. In DNA, the CDR3 is TGTGCCAGCAGCCCGTGGACTAGCGGGGGGCTCAATGAGCAGTTCTTC. The chain employs TRBV5-6 and TRBJ2-1; 14 nucleotides agree with TRBD2. Germline trimming cut 4 bases from V and 6 bases from J; bases unmatched to any gene: 6. This CDR3 spans 16 amino acids. Germline V CDR1 and CDR2: SGHDT, YYEEEE.

The J gene is TRBJ2-7, the V gene TRBV27; D not resolved. The CDR3 has 10 residues. V was shortened by 3 bases and J by 5 bases, with 2 bases between the two germline ends. Germline V lookup: CDR1 MNHEY, CDR2 SMNVEV (reference sequence). Here the CDR3 reads CASSLDEQYF. The CDR3 nucleotides read TGTGCCAGCAGTTTGGACGAGCAGTACTTC.

CDR3 nucleotides: TGTGCCAGCAGCCCGGGACGGATAAATTCACCCCTCCACTTT. Its protein is CASSPGRINSPLHF. The genes are TRBV7-2 and TRBJ1-6, with a weak D call TRBD1 (5 bases). The CDR3 length is 14 residues. The V gene's germline CDR1 is SGHTA and CDR2 FQGNSA. V shed 5 bases and J shed 7 bases, with 12 bases lying between them. Combining the CDR3 with reference TRBV7-2 and TRBJ1-6 gives the whole variable domain GAGVSQSPSNKVTEKGKDVELRCDPISGHTALYWYRQSLGQGLEFLIYFQGNSAPDKSGLPSDRFSAERTGGSVSTLTIQRTQQEDSAVYLCASSPGRINSPLHFGNGTRLTVT.

V usage is TRBV20-1 and J usage is TRBJ2-2, with TRBD1 as a possible D gene (6 bases). Trimming took 4 bases from V and 2 from J, leaving 14 bases between them. This CDR3 has 15 residues. Germline V lookup: CDR1 DFQATT, CDR2 SNEGSKA (reference sequence). The CDR3 region has the DNA TGCAGTGCTACGGACAGCCGTTTTAACACCGGGGAGCTGTTTTTT. This translates into CSATDSRFNTGELFF.

This chain joins TRBV6-2 or TRBV6-3 and TRBJ1-1; TRBD1 might be the D (6 bases). The CDR3 covers 16 residues. V lost 5 bases, J lost 1 base, and 17 bases lay in between. Germline CDR1 reads MNHEY; CDR2 reads SVGEGT. The CDR3 DNA follows: TGTGCCAGCAGTGCGCCAACCGGGACACCGAACACTGAAGCTTTCTTT. Translated, it gives CASSAPTGTPNTEAFF.

The sample holds one count of this clonotype. The chain is built from TRBV28 and TRBJ2-1; 9 bases are shared with TRBD1. Germline CDR1 is MDHEN and CDR2 is SYDVKM. The CDR3 totals 15 residues. The V segment lost 5 bases and the J segment 7 bases; nucleotides outside the gene matches: 9. In DNA form, the CDR3 reads TGTGCCAGCAGTCTAACCGGGACAGGGATGAATGAGCAGTTCTTC. This gives the protein CASSLTGTGMNEQFF.

In its sample, this clonotype was seen a few times. The chain joins TRBV7-6 to TRBJ2-1, with D maybe TRBD2 (6 bases). Per germline, CDR1 SGHVS and CDR2 FNYEAQ. V was shortened by 1 base and J by 5 bases, with 9 bases between the two germline ends. CDR3 length: 14 amino acids. CDR3 DNA: TGTGCCAGCAGCTTAGGCGGGACGAACAATGAGCAGTTCTTC. It yields the protein CASSLGGTNNEQFF.

This clonotype was seen a few times. The CDR3 protein is CSASPRGAEQPQHF. DNA of the CDR3: TGCAGTGCTTCCCCCCGAGGGGCTGAACAGCCCCAGCATTTT. The chain combines TRBV20-1 with TRBJ1-5; weak D call: TRBD1 (5 bases). Germline assignment: CDR1 DFQATT and CDR2 SNEGSKA (reference sequence). Trimming cost V 5 bases and J 7 bases, with 18 bases left between them. The CDR3 length is 14 residues.

This clonotype was seen only a few times. The chain recombines TRBV20-1 with TRBJ2-7, with TRBD2 matching 9 bases. The germline V gene has CDR1 DFQATT and CDR2 SNEGSKA (reference sequence). J lost 2 bases, V lost 3 bases, and 2 bases had no gene match. This CDR3 has 13 amino acids. The CDR3 protein is CSARASGTYEQYF. For the CDR3, the DNA is TGCAGTGCTAGGGCTAGCGGGACCTACGAGCAGTACTTC.

CDR3 in amino acids: CSARQTSGSPGGSSYNEQFF. DNA for the CDR3: TGCAGTGCTCGCCAGACTAGCGGGAGCCCGGGGGGAAGCTCCTACAATGAGCAGTTCTTC. This chain connects TRBV20-1 to TRBJ2-1, with 12 bases aligning to TRBD2. Trimming took 5 bases from V and 0 from J; bases not matched to a gene: 17. The V gene's germline CDR1 is DFQATT and CDR2 SNEGSKA (reference sequence). The CDR3 has 20 residues.

The chain links TRBV5-1 to TRBJ2-2; the D gene is possibly TRBD1 (5 bases). Germline V gene sequence: CDR1 SGHRS, CDR2 YFSETQ. The CDR3 covers 12 residues. Trimming shortened V by 7 bases and J by 6 bases, and 10 bases separated the two germline ends. In nucleotides, the CDR3 is TGCGCCAGCCACAGGAGCGCCGGGGAGCTGTTTTTT. Protein product: CASHRSAGELFF. The entire variable domain, with the rest obtained from reference TRBV5-1 and TRBJ2-2, is as follows: KAGVTQTPRYLIKTRGQQVTLSCSPISGHRSVSWYQQTPGQGLQFLFEYFSETQRNKGNFPGRFSGRQFSNSRSEMNVSTLELGDSALYLCASHRSAGELFFGEGSRLTVL.

The rearrangement joins TRBV7-6 to TRBJ2-3; maybe TRBD1 (6 bases). Trimming left V 5 bases short and J 4 bases short, with 16 bases between. The CDR3 runs to 15 residues. Germline CDR1 is SGHVS and CDR2 is FNYEAQ. This CDR3 reads CASSQMGAIADTQYF. The CDR3 DNA reads TGTGCCAGCAGCCAAATGGGGGCAATCGCAGATACGCAGTATTTT.

CDR3 residues: CSGHLGGNEQFF. In DNA form, the CDR3 reads TGCAGCGGTCATCTCGGGGGGAATGAGCAGTTCTTC. The rearrangement links TRBV29-1 to TRBJ2-1, with 7 nucleotides matching TRBD2. The ends lost 7 bases at V and 7 bases at J; junction bases unmatched: 7. There are 12 residues in the CDR3. CDR1 is SQVTM, CDR2 ANQGSEA, per germline.

The J gene is TRBJ2-7, the V gene TRBV29-1; D is perhaps TRBD2 (6 bases). The CDR3 totals 13 residues. Germline V gene lookup returns CDR1 SQVTM and CDR2 ANQGSEA. The V end was cut by 1 base, the J end by 2 bases, with 9 bases between. As DNA, the CDR3 is TGCAGCGTTGAAGGGGGGGTCCCCTACGAGCAGTACTTC. This sequence encodes CSVEGGVPYEQYF.

This chain links TRBV12-3 or TRBV12-4 with TRBJ2-5, with D perhaps given as TRBD1 or TRBD2 (6 bases each). The ends were cut back, 4 bases at V and 5 bases at J, with 14 bases in the middle. The CDR3 contains 14 residues. CDR3 DNA: TGTGCCAGCAGTTCCTACAGGGACTCGGAGACCCAGTACTTC. The encoded protein is CASSSYRDSETQYF.

At least ten counts were recorded for this clonotype. The genes are TRBV13 and TRBJ2-3; 7 bases are shared with TRBD2. The CDR3 runs to 13 residues. Germline loops: CDR1 PRHDT, CDR2 FYEKMQ (reference sequence). The trim removed 6 bases at V and 0 bases at J, leaving 0 bases unmatched. The CDR3 DNA reads TGTGCCAGCAGGGGACTAAGCACAGATACGCAGTATTTT. Protein sequence: CASRGLSTDTQYF.

The rearrangement links TRBV12-3 or TRBV12-4 to TRBJ2-3; a weak D match, TRBD1 (6 bases). This CDR3 is 15 amino acids long. With 3 bases removed from V and 4 bases from J, the gap between germline ends came to 14 bases. The CDR3 nucleotides are TGTGCCAGCAGTTTTCGCCCCAGGGGCCCAGATACGCAGTATTTT. This sequence encodes CASSFRPRGPDTQYF.